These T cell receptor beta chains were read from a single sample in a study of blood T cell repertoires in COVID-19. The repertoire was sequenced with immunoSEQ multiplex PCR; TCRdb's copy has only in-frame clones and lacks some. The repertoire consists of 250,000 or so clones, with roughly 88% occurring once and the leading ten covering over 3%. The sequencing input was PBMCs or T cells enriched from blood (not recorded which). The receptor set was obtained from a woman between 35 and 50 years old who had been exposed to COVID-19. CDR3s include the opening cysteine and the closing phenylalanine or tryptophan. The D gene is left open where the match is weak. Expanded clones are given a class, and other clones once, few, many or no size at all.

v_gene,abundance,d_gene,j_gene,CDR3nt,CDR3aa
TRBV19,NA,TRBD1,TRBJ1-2,TGTGCCAGTAGTAATACAAGGACAGGGGGCGACTATGGCTACACCTTC,CASSNTRTGGDYGYTF
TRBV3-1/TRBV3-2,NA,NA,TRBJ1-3,TGTGCCAGCAGCCCACATGGTGGAGGGGACGCTGGAAACACCATATATTTT,CASSPHGGGDAGNTIYF
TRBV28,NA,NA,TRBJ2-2,TGTGCCACCGGGGCGAACACCGGGGAGCTGTTTTTT,CATGANTGELFF
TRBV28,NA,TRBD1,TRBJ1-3,TGTGCCAGCAGTGAGGGGGCGCCTGGAAACACCATATATTTT,CASSEGAPGNTIYF
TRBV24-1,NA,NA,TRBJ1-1,TGTGCCACCAGTGATCTGGGCAGGGGATTTGGTGCTTTCTTT,CATSDLGRGFGAFF
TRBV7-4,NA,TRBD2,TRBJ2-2,TGTGCCAGCAGCGGGAGCGGGGGTCCCACCGGGGAGCTGTTTTTT,CASSGSGGPTGELFF
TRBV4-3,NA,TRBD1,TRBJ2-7,TGCGCCAGCAGCCCCGAATGGGGACAGGACTACGAGCAGTACTTC,CASSPEWGQDYEQYF
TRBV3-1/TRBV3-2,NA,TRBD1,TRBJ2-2,TGTGCCAGCAGCCAAGAATCCGAGACAGGGGGCACCGGGGAGCTGTTTTTT,CASSQESETGGTGELFF
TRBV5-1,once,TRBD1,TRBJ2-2,TGCGCCAGCAGCTTGGCCGGGACAGGGAAGGTCGGGGAGCTGTTTTTT,CASSLAGTGKVGELFF
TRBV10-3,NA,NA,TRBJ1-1,TGTGCCATCAGTGGGCGGGACACTGAAGCTTTCTTT,CAISGRDTEAFF
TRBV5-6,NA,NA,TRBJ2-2,TGTGCCAGCAGCTGGTCGGGGGGCGGCGAGCTGTTTTTT,CASSWSGGGELFF
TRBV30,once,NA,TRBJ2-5,TGTGCCACAGGCCGGGGGATAGGGCCCCAAGAGACCCAGTACTTC,CATGRGIGPQETQYF
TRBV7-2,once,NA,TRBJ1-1,TGTGCCAGCAGCTTAGTCAGGGAGAACACTGAAGCTTTCTTT,CASSLVRENTEAFF
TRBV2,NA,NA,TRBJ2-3,TGTGCCAGCAGTGATATTAACAGTCCCTCGGGGGATACGCAGTATTTT,CASSDINSPSGDTQYF
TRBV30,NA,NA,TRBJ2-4,TGTGCCTGGGACAGACAAAGAGACATTCAGTACTTC,CAWDRQRDIQYF
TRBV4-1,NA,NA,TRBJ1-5,TGCGCCAGCAGCCAAGAACGCGAGGGTCAGCCCCAGCATTTT,CASSQEREGQPQHF
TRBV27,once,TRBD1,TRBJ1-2,TGTGCCAGCAGTTTATCGGGACAGGTTAACTATGGCTACACCTTC,CASSLSGQVNYGYTF
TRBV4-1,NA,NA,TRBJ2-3,TGCGCCAGCAGCCGCGGAGGGGGCACAGATACGCAGTATTTT,CASSRGGGTDTQYF
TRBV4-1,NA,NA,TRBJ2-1,TGCGCCAGCAGCCAGCAGGGTCTGCGTTTGAATGAGCAGTTCTTC,CASSQQGLRLNEQFF
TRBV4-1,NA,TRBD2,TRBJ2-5,TGCGCCAGCAGCCAAGGGGGGAGCGGGGGGGCCATCGAGACCCAGTACTTC,CASSQGGSGGAIETQYF
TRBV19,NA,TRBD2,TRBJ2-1,TGTGCCAGTAGTCTCCTGGGACTAGCGGGAGGGCACAATGAGCAGTTCTTC,CASSLLGLAGGHNEQFF
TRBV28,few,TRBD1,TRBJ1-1,TGTGCCAGCTGCCCCTGGACAGGGTACACTGAAGCTTTCTTT,CASCPWTGYTEAFF
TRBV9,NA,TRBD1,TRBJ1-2,TGTGCCAGCAGCGGCCCGGGACAGTACTATGGCTACACCTTC,CASSGPGQYYGYTF
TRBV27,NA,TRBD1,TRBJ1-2,TGTGCCAGCAGTACCCGGACAGGGGGCTCTACTAACTATGGCTACACCTTC,CASSTRTGGSTNYGYTF
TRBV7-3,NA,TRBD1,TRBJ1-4,TGTGCCAGCAGCCGCCTGGACAGGGTTAATGAAAAACTGTTTTTT,CASSRLDRVNEKLFF
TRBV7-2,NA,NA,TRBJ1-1,TGTGCCAGCAGCTTAGCGGAGGGGTTGGGTACTGAAGCTTTCTTT,CASSLAEGLGTEAFF
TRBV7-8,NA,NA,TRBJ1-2,TGTGCCAGCAGCCCCCTCCGCCTACCATATGGCTACACCTTC,CASSPLRLPYGYTF
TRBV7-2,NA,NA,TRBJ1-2,TGTGCCAGCATCCCATCCTGGGGAGTGGGCGGCTACACCTTC,CASIPSWGVGGYTF
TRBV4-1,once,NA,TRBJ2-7,TGCGCCAGCAGCCAAGATCGGCAGGGGCCCTACGAGCAGTACTTC,CASSQDRQGPYEQYF
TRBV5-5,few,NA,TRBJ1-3,TGTGCCAGCAGCTTGGAACAGGGAGGGTTCACCATATATTTT,CASSLEQGGFTIYF
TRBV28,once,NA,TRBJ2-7,TGTGCCAGCAGTTTAGATGGCCTCTACGAGCAGTACTTC,CASSLDGLYEQYF
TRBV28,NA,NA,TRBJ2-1,TGTGCCATCCGGGGAAGAGGGTTGGGTGAGCAGTTCTTC,CAIRGRGLGEQFF
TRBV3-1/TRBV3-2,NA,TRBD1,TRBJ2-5,TGTGCCAGCAGCCAGAACAGGGGGCACGGAGAGACCCAGTACTTC,CASSQNRGHGETQYF
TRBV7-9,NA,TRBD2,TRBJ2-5,TGTGCCAGCAGCTTATGGGTCCGACGGGGGGGAGGCGAGACCCAGTACTTC,CASSLWVRRGGGETQYF
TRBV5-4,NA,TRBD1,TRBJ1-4,TGTGCCAGCAGCCAGTCGGGGACAGGGAGTGAAAAACTGTTTTTT,CASSQSGTGSEKLFF
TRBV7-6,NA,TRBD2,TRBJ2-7,TGTGCCAGCAGCTTAGCAGGGGGTAGCGGGGGCACCAGCTCCTACGAGCAGTACTTC,CASSLAGGSGGTSSYEQYF
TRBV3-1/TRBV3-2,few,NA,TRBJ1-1,TGTGCCAGCAAGGGGGACCGGGGAGCTTTCTTT,CASKGDRGAFF
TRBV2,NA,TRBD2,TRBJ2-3,TGTGCCTCCCGGGGCGGCGGGACTAGCGGGACGCAGTATTTT,CASRGGGTSGTQYF
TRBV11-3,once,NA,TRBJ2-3,TGTGCCAGCAGCTTAGAACTTAGGTGGCGACAGAACACAGATACGCAGTATTTT,CASSLELRWRQNTDTQYF
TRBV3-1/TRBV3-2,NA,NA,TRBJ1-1,TGTGCCAGCAGACACACCGGGGATGGGACTGAAGCTTTCTTT,CASRHTGDGTEAFF
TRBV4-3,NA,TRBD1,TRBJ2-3,TGCGCCAGCAGCCAAGAGGTCGGACAGGGTAGCGCAGATACGCAGTATTTT,CASSQEVGQGSADTQYF
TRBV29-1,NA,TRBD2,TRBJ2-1,TGCAGCGTTGAAGGTTTCGGCGGGAGGGCCTACAATGAGCAGTTCTTC,CSVEGFGGRAYNEQFF